This T cell receptor (beta chain) came from a study of T-cell memory formation after mild COVID-19 (dated by TCRdb to 2020 to 2023). Turning to the overall study: TCR sequence clusters from the two donors were largely donor specific. Longitudinal TCRalpha and TCRbeta repertoire sequencing tracked T-cell clones expanding and contracting after mild COVID-19 in two donors. The cohort comprised two young, previously healthy adult volunteers, one female and one male. General findings and caveats noted by the study authors: Some responding clones were detected in pre-infection memory, suggesting pre-existing cross-reactive memory T cells joined the SARS-CoV-2 response. Contracting CD4+ clones appeared mostly in the CM and EM memory subsets, whereas CD8+ clones were enriched in EMRA. The study included only a couple of mild cases, and larger cohorts that include severe cases with pre-infection samples were judged to be necessary. Balanced CD4/CD8 phenotypes were observed for clones contracting from day 15 to 85, whereas a bias towards CD4+ was observed for a second wave of clones expanding from day 15 to 37. SARS-CoV-2 specificity of the second-wave clones peaking on day 37 was not confirmed.

Reading from cysteine to phenylalanine, the CDR3 counts 13 amino acids. Kept here is only the CDR3 DNA, which spans 39 bases and is read in frame from base 1. V is clipped by 3 bases and J by 0 bases, and the sequence between their germline boundaries is 6 bases long. About this clonotype itself: It has no known antigen specificity. No per-base quality is available; no much larger clone lies one base away.

The listed sequencing device is Illumina NovaSeq 6000. TCRalpha and TCRbeta cDNA libraries were constructed by 5'RACE with constant-segment primers, with sample barcodes and unique molecular identifiers being introduced. Trizol reagent was used to extract RNA from every sample. Amplification of the libraries took two PCR steps, and the second step added a second sample barcode plus Illumina TruSeq adapters. The libraries were sequenced on an Illumina NovaSeq using 2 x 150 bp paired-end reads. On the authors' methods: Reads were demultiplexed and collapsed into UMI-guided consensus sequences with migec v1.2.7. Using mixcr v2.1.11, UMI consensuses were aligned to TRA and TRB V and J templates and then assembled into clonotypes. Clonotypes were classified as expanded or contracted when called significant by both edgeR and NoisET, with noise models trained on biological replicates. For edgeR calls, the cutoffs were a false discovery rate-adjusted p below 0.01 and a log2 fold-change threshold of 1. As an exploratory analysis of dynamics, max-normalized trajectories of the 1000 most abundant clonotypes were examined by PCA with hierarchical clustering. The CD4 or CD8 phenotype of responding clones was assigned using the separately sequenced CD4+ and CD8+ repertoires. The public reads were quality trimmed at Q25 with fastp and then assembled into clones with MiXCR by TCRdb, keeping productive beta chains. Rows are unified per CDR3 protein, each entry keeping the most common DNA and genes. The V and J calls were determined by TCRdb, not by the authors. The sample profile shows about 410,000 distinct CDR3 sequences; 23% of them were found once. Under 15% of the sample is held by the ten biggest clonotypes.

Ficoll-Paque density gradient centrifugation was used to isolate PBMCs. Rearrangement joined TRBV12-3 or TRBV12-4 to TRBJ2-7, with no confidently assigned D gene. The sequenced material came from PBMCs or a T cell subset sorted from them (not recorded which). The receptor comes from an adult woman who had mild COVID-19 (a few samples of this study predate the infection). The sample titles of this study are shuffled in the database, so cell type and time point are left out; the donor was told from shared clones. The CDR3 has the sequence CASSFGNSYEQYF. The nucleotide sequence is TGTGCCAGCAGTTTTGGCAACTCCTACGAGCAGTACTTC.